Included here is one T cell receptor beta chain sequence, with context. This entry is derived from a study of T cell changes during pregnancy in multiple sclerosis. The CDR3 spans 17 residues. Looked up from germline, CDR1 is SGHNT and CDR2 is YYREEE (reference sequence). V was pared by 1 base and J by 2 bases, with 12 bases of the junction left unmatched. Some clones are missing from TCRdb's copy, which holds only in-frame ones; the method was immunoSEQ multiplex PCR. The table includes 55,000 to 80,000 clones, 85% to 90% detected once. Material: peripheral blood, obtained after pregnancy. This TCR was recovered from a female donor in good health, enrolled as a control in a pregnancy study. The rearrangement links TRBV5-4 to TRBJ2-7, with 7 nucleotides matching TRBD1. The CDR3 bases are TGTGCCAGCAGCTTGTTAGGTACAGGGGATGGGGCCTACGAGCAGTACTTC. It translates to CASSLLGTGDGAYEQYF.